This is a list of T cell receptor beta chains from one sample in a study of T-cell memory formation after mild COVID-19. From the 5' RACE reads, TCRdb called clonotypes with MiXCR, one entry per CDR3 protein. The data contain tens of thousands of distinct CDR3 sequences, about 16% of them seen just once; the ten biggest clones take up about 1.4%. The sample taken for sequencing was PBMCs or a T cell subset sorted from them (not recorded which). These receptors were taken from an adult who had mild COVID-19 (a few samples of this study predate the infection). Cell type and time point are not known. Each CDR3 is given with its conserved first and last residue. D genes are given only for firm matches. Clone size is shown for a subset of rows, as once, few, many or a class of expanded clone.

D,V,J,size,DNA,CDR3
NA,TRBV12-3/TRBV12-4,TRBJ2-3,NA,TGTGCCAGCAGTCTATCTTGGGACGGGAGCACAGATACGCAGTATTTT,CASSLSWDGSTDTQYF
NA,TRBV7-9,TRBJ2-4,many,TGTGCCAGCAGCTTAAGGGAAGCCAAAAACATTCAGTACTTC,CASSLREAKNIQYF
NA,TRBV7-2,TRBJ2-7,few,TGTGCCAGCAGTACAGAGTACGAGCAGTACTTC,CASSTEYEQYF
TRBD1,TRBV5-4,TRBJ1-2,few,TGTGCCAGCAGCTTGGGAGGGGGCTTTGGCTACACCTTC,CASSLGGGFGYTF
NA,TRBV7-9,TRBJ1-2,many,TGTGCCAGCACTCTCAGTAGTTCCCTCCGGGGCTACACCTTC,CASTLSSSLRGYTF
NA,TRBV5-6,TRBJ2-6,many,TGTGCCAGCAGCTTGAAACCGGCGAGCTCTGGGGCCAACGTCCTGACTTTC,CASSLKPASSGANVLTF
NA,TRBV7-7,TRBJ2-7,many,TGTGCTAGCAGCTTAGCGGCCTCCTACGAGCAGTACTTC,CASSLAASYEQYF
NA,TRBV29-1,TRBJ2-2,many,TGCAGCGTAGAAGAGCGGAACACCGGGGAGCTGTTTTTT,CSVEERNTGELFF
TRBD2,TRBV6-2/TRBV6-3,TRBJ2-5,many,TGTGCCAGCAGTCTAGCGGGAGTCCGTGAGACCCAGTACTTC,CASSLAGVRETQYF
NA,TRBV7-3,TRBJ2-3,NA,TGTGCCAGCAGCCGTAAAGGGGCAGATACGCAGTATTTT,CASSRKGADTQYF
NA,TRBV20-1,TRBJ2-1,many,TGCAGTGCTAGAAATAGGGCTATCAATGAGCAGTTCTTC,CSARNRAINEQFF
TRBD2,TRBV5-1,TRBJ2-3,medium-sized,TGCGCCAGCAGCTTGAGCGGGGTTAACACAGATACGCAGTATTTT,CASSLSGVNTDTQYF